This T cell receptor beta chain is drawn from a study of cytomegalovirus exposure and HLA in healthy donors. Both 60 Vbeta primers and 13 Jbeta primers went into the PCR. Produced via immunoSEQ multiplex PCR; TCRdb's table is partial and in-frame only. The data hold fewer than 200,000 clones, with almost 80% observed a single time. Findings of the study overall: Presence/absence analyses assumed roughly uniform sequencing depth across donors.

CDR1 and CDR2 from the germline V gene are LNHDA and SQIVND (reference sequence). The V end lost 6 bases, the J end lost 3 bases, and 11 bases lay between the germline ends. CDR3 size: 13 residues. Concerning this clone: Its antigen remains unidentified.

The sequenced sample consisted of PBMCs. This clonotype originated in a man under 40 in good health and CMV-seronegative. This chain links TRBV19 with TRBJ1-2, with a weak D call TRBD1 (6 bases). The DNA for the CDR3 is TGTGCCAGTAGCGTACAGGGAGACTATGGCTACACCTTC. This encodes CASSVQGDYGYTF.